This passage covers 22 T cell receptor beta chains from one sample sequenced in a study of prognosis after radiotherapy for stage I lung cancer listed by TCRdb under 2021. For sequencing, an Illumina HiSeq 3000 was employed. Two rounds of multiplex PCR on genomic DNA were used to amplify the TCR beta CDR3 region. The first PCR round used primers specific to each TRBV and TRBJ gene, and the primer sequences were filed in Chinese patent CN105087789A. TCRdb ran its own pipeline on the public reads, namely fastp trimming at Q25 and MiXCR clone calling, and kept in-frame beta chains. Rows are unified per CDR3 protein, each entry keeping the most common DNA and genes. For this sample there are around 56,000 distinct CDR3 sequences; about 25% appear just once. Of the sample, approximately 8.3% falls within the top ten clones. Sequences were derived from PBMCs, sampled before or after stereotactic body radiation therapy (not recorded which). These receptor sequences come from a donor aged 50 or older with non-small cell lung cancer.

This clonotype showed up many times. In nucleotides, the CDR3 is TGCGCCAGCAGCCAAGGTAGAACAGGCAAGTTCGGCTACACCTTC. As protein: CASSQGRTGKFGYTF. The rearrangement uses TRBV4-3 and TRBJ1-2, with a possible D match to TRBD1 (5 bases). V gave up 1 base and J gave up 8 bases, with 17 bases separating them. CDR1 is LGHNA and CDR2 is YSLEER in the germline V gene. CDR3 length: 15 amino acids.

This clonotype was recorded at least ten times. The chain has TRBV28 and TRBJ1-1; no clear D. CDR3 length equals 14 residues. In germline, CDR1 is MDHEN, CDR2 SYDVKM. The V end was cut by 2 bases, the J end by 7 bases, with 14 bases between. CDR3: CASSLGVPTREAFF. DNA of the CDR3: TGTGCCAGCAGTTTAGGTGTCCCCACCCGTGAAGCTTTCTTT.

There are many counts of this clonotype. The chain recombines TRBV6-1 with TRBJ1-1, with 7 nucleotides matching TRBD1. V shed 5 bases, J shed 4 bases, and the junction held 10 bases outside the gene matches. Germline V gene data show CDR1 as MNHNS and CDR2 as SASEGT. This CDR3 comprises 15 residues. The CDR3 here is CASSRWDSMGTEAFF. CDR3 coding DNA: TGTGCCAGCAGTCGTTGGGACAGTATGGGCACTGAAGCTTTCTTT.

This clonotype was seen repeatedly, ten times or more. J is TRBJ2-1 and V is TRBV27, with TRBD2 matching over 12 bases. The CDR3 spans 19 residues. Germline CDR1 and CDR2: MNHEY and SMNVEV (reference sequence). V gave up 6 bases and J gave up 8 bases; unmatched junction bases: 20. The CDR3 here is CASSTTREGLAGSGYEQFF. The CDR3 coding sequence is TGTGCCAGCAGCACAACCCGAGAGGGACTAGCGGGCTCGGGGTATGAGCAGTTCTTC.

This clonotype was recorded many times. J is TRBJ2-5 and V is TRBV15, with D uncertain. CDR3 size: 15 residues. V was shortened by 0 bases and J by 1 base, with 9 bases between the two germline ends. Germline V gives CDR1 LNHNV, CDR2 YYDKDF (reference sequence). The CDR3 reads CATSRDRAFQETQYF. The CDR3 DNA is TGTGCCACCAGCAGAGATCGTGCGTTCCAAGAGACCCAGTACTTC.

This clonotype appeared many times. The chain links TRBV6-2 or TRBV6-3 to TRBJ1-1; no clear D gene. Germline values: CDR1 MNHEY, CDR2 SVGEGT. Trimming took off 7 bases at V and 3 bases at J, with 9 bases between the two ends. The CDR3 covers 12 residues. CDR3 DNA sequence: TGTGCCAGCATTGGGCAGTACACTGAAGCTTTCTTT. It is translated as CASIGQYTEAFF.

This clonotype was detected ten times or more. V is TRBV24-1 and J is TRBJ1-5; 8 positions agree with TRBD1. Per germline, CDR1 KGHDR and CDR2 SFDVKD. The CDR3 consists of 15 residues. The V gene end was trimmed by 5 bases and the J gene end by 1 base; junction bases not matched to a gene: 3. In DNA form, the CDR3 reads TGTGCCACCAGTGCCGCAGGGGGCAGCAATCAGCCCCAGCATTTT. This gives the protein CATSAAGGSNQPQHF.

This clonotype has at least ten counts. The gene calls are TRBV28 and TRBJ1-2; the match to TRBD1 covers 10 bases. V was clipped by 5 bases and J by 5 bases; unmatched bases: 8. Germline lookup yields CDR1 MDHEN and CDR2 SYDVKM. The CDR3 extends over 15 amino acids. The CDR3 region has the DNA TGTGCCAGCAGTGCTCGACAGGGGGCAATTTATGGCTACACCTTC. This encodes CASSARQGAIYGYTF.

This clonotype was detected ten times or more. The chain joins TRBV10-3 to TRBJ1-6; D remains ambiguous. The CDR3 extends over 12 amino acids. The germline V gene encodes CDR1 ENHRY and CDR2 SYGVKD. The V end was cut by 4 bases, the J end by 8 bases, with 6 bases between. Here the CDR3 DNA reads TGTGCCATCAGTGGAGTTGATTCACCCCTCCACTTT. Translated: CAISGVDSPLHF.

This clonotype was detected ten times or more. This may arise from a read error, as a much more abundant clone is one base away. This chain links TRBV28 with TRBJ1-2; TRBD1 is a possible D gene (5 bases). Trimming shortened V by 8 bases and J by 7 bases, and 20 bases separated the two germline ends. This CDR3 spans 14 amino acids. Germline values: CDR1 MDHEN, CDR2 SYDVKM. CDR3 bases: TGTGCCAGCCGCGCTATGGGGGATGACTGTGGCTACACCTTC. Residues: CASRAMGDDCGYTF.

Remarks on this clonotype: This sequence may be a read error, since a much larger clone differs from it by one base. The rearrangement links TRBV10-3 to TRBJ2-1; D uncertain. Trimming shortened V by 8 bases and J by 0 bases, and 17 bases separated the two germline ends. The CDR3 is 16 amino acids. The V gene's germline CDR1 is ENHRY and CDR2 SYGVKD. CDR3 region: CAIGGQLSSSYNEQFF. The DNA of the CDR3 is TGTGCCATCGGTGGGCAACTATCGAGCTCCTACAATGAGCAGTTCTTC.

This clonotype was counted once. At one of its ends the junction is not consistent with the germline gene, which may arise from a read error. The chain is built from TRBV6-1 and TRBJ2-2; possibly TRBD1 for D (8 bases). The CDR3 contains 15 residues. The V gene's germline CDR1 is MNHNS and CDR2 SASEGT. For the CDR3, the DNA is TGTGCCAGCAGTACCGGGACAGGAGGCAGCGGGGAGCTGATTTTT. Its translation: CASSTGTGGSGELIF.

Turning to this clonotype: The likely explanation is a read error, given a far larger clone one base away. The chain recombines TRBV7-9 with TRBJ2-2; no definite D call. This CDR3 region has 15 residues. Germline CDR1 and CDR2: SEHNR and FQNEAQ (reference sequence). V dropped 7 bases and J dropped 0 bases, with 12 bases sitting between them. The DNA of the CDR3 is TGTGCCAGCACCCATGACGCATCGAACACCGGGGAGCTGTTTTTT. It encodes CASTHDASNTGELFF.

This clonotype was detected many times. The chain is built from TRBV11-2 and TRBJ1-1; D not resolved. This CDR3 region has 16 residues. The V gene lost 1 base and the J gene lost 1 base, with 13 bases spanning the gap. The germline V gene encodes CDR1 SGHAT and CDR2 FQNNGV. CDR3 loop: CASSLGGSTWNTEAFF. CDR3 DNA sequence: TGTGCCAGCAGCTTAGGCGGGTCGACCTGGAACACTGAAGCTTTCTTT.

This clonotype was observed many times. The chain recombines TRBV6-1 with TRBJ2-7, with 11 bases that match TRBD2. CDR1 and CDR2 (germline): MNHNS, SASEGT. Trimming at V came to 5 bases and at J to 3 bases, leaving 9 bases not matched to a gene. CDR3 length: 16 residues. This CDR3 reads CASSNLGLAGSYEQYF. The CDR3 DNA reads TGTGCCAGCAGTAACCTCGGACTAGCGGGTAGCTACGAGCAGTACTTC.

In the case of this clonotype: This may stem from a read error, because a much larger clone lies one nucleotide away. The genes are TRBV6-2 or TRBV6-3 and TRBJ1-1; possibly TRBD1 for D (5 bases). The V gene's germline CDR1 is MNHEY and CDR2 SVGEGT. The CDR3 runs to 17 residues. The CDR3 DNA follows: TGTGCCAGCAGTTCTAGGTTATTTCAGGGCCGCAACAATGAAGCTTTCTTT. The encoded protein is CASSSRLFQGRNNEAFF.

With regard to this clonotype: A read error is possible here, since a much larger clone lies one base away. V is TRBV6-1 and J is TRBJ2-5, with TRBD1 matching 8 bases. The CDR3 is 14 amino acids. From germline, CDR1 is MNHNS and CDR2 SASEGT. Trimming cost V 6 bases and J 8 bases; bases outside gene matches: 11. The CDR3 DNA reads TGTGCCAGCAGCCCGACAGGGGTTCCGGATACCCAGTACTTC. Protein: CASSPTGVPDTQYF.

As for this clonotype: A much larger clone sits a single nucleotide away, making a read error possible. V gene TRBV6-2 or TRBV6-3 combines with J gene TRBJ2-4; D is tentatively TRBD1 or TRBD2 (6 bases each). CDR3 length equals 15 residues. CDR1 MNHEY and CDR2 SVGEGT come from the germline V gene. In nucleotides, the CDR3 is TGTGTCAGCACGGGGGCACCAGCCGCCAAAAACATTCAGTACTTC. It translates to CVSTGAPAAKNIQYF.

CDR3 sequence reads: CASRAPPQGGEQYF. CDR3 DNA: TGTGCCAGCAGGGCCCCCCCACAGGGGGGGGAGCAGTACTTC. J is TRBJ2-7 and V is TRBV25-1; D may be TRBD1 (8 bases). Between the trimmed V and J ends, which lost 6 bases and 7 bases, there was a span of 19 bases. CDR1 is MGHDK and CDR2 is SYGVNS in the germline V gene. This CDR3 contains 14 residues.

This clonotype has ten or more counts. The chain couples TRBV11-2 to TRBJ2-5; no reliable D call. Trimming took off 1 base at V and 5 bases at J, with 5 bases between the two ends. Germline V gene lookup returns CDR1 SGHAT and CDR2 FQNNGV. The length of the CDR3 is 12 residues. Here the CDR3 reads CASSLVRETQYF. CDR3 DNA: TGTGCCAGCAGCTTAGTTCGGGAGACCCAGTACTTC.

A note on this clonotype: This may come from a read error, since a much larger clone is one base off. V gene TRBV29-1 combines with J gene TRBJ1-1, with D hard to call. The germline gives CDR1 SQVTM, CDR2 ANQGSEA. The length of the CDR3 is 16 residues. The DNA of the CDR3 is TGCACCGTCAAGGCCGGGAGCCTGGACGGGTTGGCTGAAGCTTTCTTT. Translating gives CTVKAGSLDGLAEAFF.

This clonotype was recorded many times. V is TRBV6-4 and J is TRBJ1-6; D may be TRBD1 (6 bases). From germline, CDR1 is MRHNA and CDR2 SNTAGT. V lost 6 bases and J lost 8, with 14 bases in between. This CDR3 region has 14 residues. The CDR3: CASSETGRDSPLHF. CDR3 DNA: TGTGCCAGCAGCGAAACAGGGAGGGATTCACCCCTCCACTTT.